This T cell receptor beta chain stems from a study of T cells in Graves' hyperthyroidism and ophthalmopathy. This clonotype was recorded a few times. What it binds is not known. Researchers amplified the TCR beta CDR3 regions from RNA transcripts. With the HTBI primer set, the TCR CDR3 went through a first round of RT-PCR. A single record per CDR3 protein comes from TCRdb applying MiXCR to the multiplex PCR reads. The table records fewer than 400,000 distinct CDR3 sequences, 15% to 17% of them present only once. Study-wide results and limits: Researchers found most expanded thyroid clonotypes above 0.001 in blood as well. A median about 7 months before onset, the model predicted ophthalmopathy.

Trimming removed 3 bases from V and 3 bases from J; junction bases left unmatched: 10. The germline V gene encodes CDR1 MNHEY and CDR2 SMNVEV (reference sequence). CDR3 length: 17 residues. Newly diagnosed hyperthyroidism patients aged 18 to 65 years had disease lasting under 2 months. A patient was excluded if there was uncontrolled infection, other autoimmune disease, pregnancy or lactation. The genes are TRBV27 and TRBJ2-1, with TRBD2 matching over 8 bases. The material sequenced was blood. This receptor was taken from a woman in her late teens or twenties with Graves' hyperthyroidism that later progressed to Graves' ophthalmopathy. CDR3 in DNA: TGTGCCAGCAGTTTTCCAGCGGGAGAGGGCAGCTACAATGAGCAGTTCTTC. Encoded protein: CASSFPAGEGSYNEQFF.